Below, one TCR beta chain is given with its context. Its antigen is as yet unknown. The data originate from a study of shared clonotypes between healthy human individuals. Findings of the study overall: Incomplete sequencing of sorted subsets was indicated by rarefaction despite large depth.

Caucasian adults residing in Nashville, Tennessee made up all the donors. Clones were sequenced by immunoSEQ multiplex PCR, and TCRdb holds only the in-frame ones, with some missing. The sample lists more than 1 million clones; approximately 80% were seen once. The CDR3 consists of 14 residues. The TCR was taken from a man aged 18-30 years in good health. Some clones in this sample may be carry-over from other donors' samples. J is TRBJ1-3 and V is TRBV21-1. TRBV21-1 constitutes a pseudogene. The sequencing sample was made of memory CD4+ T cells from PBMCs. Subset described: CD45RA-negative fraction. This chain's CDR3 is CASSLRCQRNTIYF. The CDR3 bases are TGTGCCAGCTCCCTACGGTGCCAGAGAAACACCATATATTTT.